The 11 T cell receptor beta chains below all came from one sample that was sequenced in a study of identical twins. TCRdb independently ran MiXCR on the 5' RACE reads; one entry per CDR3 protein. Of around 670,000 distinct CDR3 sequences detected, around 6% appear once; the ten largest clones hold about 2%. Sequenced input: naive T cells sorted from blood. The receptors derive from a man aged 18-30 years in good health.

This clonotype came up many times. J is TRBJ2-7 and V is TRBV9, with TRBD1 identical over 10 bases. The CDR3 length is 14 residues. From germline, CDR1 is SGDLS and CDR2 YYNGEE. Germline trimming cut 4 bases from V and 5 bases from J; bases unmatched to any gene: 6. CDR3 sequence reads: CASSPLTGGNEQYF. CDR3 bases: TGTGCCAGCAGCCCTCTGACAGGGGGCAACGAGCAGTACTTC.

There are many counts of this clonotype. The chain recombines TRBV29-1 with TRBJ2-7; 9 nucleotides agree with TRBD2. This CDR3 contains 12 residues. J lost 3 bases, V lost 5 bases, and 2 bases had no gene match. Germline-derived CDR1 and CDR2 are SQVTM and ANQGSEA. CDR3 nucleotide sequence: TGCAGCGTTATAGCGGGAGTCTACGAGCAGTACTTC. This gives the protein CSVIAGVYEQYF.

This chain joins TRBV3-1 and TRBJ2-5; no definite D call. Germline CDR1 and CDR2: LGHDT and YNNKEL (reference sequence). Trimming shortened V by 0 bases and J by 1 base, and 9 bases separated the two germline ends. The CDR3 covers 15 residues. The DNA for the CDR3 is TGTGCCAGCAGCCAAGAATTAGGATCCCAAGAGACCCAGTACTTC. This translates into CASSQELGSQETQYF.

This clonotype has just a few counts. The genes are TRBV7-2 and TRBJ2-7; 11 nucleotides align to TRBD2. The V segment lost 1 base and the J segment 5 bases; nucleotides outside the gene matches: 7. The CDR3 is made up of 16 amino acids. CDR1 and CDR2 (germline): SGHTA, FQGNSA. The CDR3 loop is CASSLGRLAGLHEQYF. The CDR3, as DNA: TGTGCCAGCAGCTTAGGGCGACTAGCGGGATTACACGAGCAGTACTTC.

The chain joins TRBV7-9 to TRBJ2-5; no clear D gene. This CDR3 spans 14 amino acids. Germline V gene sequence: CDR1 SEHNR, CDR2 FQNEAQ (reference sequence). Trimming stripped 5 bases from V and 1 base from J, with 11 bases between. The CDR3 here is CASSHRRGQETQYF. The CDR3 nucleotides read TGTGCCAGCAGCCACCGTCGAGGCCAAGAGACCCAGTACTTC.

The J gene is TRBJ2-1, the V gene TRBV19, with 11 bases matching TRBD2. This CDR3 spans 14 amino acids. CDR1 is LNHDA, CDR2 SQIVND, per germline (reference sequence). The V segment lost 7 bases and the J segment 2 bases; nucleotides outside the gene matches: 1. The CDR3 loop is CASKTSGAYNEQFF. For the CDR3, the DNA is TGTGCCAGTAAGACTAGCGGGGCCTACAATGAGCAGTTCTTC.

The chain combines TRBV30 with TRBJ2-2; D could derive from TRBD1 or TRBD2 (5 bases each). The V gene lost 5 bases and the J gene lost 0 bases, with 7 bases spanning the gap. In germline, CDR1 is GTSNPN, CDR2 SVGIG (reference sequence). This CDR3 contains 13 residues. The CDR3 DNA is TGTGCCTGGGGGGGATCGAACACCGGGGAGCTGTTTTTT. Translated: CAWGGSNTGELFF.

This clonotype occurred many times. The junction departs from the called germline gene at one end, perhaps through a read error. This chain uses TRBV12-3 or TRBV12-4 with TRBJ2-1, with 12 nucleotides matching TRBD2. This CDR3 has 14 amino acids. The DNA of the CDR3 is TGTGCCAGCAGTCTAGCGGGAGGGCCTGTTGAGCAGTTCTTC. This codes for CASSLAGGPVEQFF.

This clonotype occurred a few times. The chain uses TRBV6-5 and TRBJ2-1; D unresolved. Between the trimmed V and J ends, which lost 0 bases and 9 bases, there was a span of 9 bases. Per the germline V gene, CDR1 is MNHEY and CDR2 is SVGAGI. This CDR3 comprises 13 residues. CDR3: CASSYSSQREQFF. CDR3 coding DNA: TGTGCCAGCAGTTACTCGAGTCAGCGTGAGCAGTTCTTC.

V is TRBV7-2 and J is TRBJ2-3, with 9 bases matching TRBD2. Per the germline V gene, CDR1 is SGHTA and CDR2 is FQGNSA. The length of the CDR3 is 16 residues. Trimming cost V 3 bases and J 5 bases; bases outside gene matches: 9. This CDR3 is CASSFWRGRARDTQYF. The DNA for the CDR3 is TGTGCCAGCAGCTTTTGGCGCGGGAGGGCCAGAGATACGCAGTATTTT.

The genes are TRBV20-1 and TRBJ1-4; 8 nucleotides line up with TRBD1. V shed 1 base and J 2 bases; nucleotides not matched to a gene: 12. The CDR3 length is 18 residues. The germline V gene encodes CDR1 DFQATT and CDR2 SNEGSKA (reference sequence). CDR3 DNA: TGCAGTGCTAGAGTACGAGACAGGGGCCCTGCCACTAATGAAAAACTGTTTTTT. The encoded protein is CSARVRDRGPATNEKLFF.